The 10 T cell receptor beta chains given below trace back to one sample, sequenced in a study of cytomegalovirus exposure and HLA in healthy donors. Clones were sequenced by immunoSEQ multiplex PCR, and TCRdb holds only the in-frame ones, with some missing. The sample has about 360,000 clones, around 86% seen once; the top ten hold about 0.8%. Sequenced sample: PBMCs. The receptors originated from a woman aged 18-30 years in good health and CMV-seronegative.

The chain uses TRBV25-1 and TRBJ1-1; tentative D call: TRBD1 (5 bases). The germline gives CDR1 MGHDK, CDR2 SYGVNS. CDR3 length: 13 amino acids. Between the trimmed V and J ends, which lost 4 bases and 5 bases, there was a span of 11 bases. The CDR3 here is CASSGRGGTEAFF. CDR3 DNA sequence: TGTGCCAGCAGTGGACGCGGGGGGACTGAAGCTTTCTTT.

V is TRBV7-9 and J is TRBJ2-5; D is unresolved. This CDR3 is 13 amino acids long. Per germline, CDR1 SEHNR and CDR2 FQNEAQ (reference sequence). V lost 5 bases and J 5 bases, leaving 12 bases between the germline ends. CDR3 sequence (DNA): TGTGCCAGCAGCCCCCCTTTGGGCGAGACCCAGTACTTC. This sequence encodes CASSPPLGETQYF. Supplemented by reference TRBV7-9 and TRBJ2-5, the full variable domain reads DTGVSQNPRHKITKRGQNVTFRCDPISEHNRLYWYRQTLGQGPEFLTYFQNEAQLEKSRLLSDRFSAERPKGSFSTLEIQRTEQGDSAMYLCASSPPLGETQYFGPGTRLLVL.

CDR3 sequence reads: CARRLAGNTGELFF. DNA of the CDR3: TGTGCCCGAAGGCTAGCGGGGAACACCGGGGAGCTGTTTTTT. The rearrangement uses TRBV30 and TRBJ2-2; 8 nucleotides match TRBD2. The ends lost 8 bases at V and 1 base at J; junction bases unmatched: 6. The CDR3 runs 14 residues. Per germline, CDR1 GTSNPN and CDR2 SVGIG (reference sequence).

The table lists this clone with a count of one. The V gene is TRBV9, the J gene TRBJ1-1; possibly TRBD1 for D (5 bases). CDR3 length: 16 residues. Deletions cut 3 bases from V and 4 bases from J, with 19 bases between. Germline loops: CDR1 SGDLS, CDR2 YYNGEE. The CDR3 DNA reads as TGTGCCAGCAGCGCGGGTAGGGGAACGTTGAGCACTGAAGCTTTCTTT. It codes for CASSAGRGTLSTEAFF.

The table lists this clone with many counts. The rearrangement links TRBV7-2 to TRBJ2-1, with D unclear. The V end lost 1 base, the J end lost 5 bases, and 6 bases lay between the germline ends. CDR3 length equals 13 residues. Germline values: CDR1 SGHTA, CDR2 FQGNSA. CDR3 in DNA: TGTGCCAGCAGCTTAGGTCCCAACAATGAGCAGTTCTTC. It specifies CASSLGPNNEQFF.

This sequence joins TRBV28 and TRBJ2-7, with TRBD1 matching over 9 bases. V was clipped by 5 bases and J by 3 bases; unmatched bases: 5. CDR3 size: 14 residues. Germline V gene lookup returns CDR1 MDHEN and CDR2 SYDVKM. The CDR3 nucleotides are TGTGCCAGCAGTGAAACGGGACAGGGCTACGAGCAGTACTTC. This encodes CASSETGQGYEQYF.

This chain's CDR3 is CATKAGGSGANVLTF. CDR3 nucleotides: TGTGCCACCAAGGCCGGAGGTTCTGGGGCCAACGTCCTGACTTTC. V and J are TRBV28 and TRBJ2-6; possibly TRBD2 for D (5 bases). The length of the CDR3 is 15 residues. Between the trimmed V and J ends, which lost 10 bases and 1 base, there was a span of 14 bases. Looked up from germline, CDR1 is MDHEN and CDR2 is SYDVKM.

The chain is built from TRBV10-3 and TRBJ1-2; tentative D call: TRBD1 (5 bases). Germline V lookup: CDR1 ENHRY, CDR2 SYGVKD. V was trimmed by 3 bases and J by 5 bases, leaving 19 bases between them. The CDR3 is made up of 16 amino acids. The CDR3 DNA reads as TGTGCCATCAGTGATGGGACGGGAGATTTTAATTATGGCTACACCTTC. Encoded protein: CAISDGTGDFNYGYTF.

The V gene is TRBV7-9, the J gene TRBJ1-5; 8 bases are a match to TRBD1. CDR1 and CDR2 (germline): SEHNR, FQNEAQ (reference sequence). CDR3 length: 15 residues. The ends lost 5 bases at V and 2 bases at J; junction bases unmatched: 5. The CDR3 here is CASSQTTGGNQPQHF. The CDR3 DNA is TGTGCCAGCAGCCAGACGACAGGGGGCAATCAGCCCCAGCATTTT.

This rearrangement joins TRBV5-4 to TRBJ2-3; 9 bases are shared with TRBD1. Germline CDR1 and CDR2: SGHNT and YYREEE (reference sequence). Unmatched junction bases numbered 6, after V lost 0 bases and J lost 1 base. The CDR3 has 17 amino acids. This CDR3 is CASSLVSGQGGTDTQYF. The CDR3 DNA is TGTGCCAGCAGCTTGGTGTCGGGACAGGGAGGCACAGATACGCAGTATTTT.